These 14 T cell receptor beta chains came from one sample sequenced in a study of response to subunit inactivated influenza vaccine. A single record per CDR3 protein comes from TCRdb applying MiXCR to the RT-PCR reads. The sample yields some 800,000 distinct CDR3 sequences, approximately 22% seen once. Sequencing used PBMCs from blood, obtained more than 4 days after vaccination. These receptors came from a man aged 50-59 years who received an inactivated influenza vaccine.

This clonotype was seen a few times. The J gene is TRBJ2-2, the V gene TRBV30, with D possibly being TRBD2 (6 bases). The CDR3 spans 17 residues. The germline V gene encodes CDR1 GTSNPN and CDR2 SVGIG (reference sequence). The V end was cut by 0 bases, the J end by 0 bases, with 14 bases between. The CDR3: CAWSVLGSTPNTGELFF. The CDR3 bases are TGTGCCTGGAGTGTACTCGGGAGTACGCCGAACACCGGGGAGCTGTTTTTT.

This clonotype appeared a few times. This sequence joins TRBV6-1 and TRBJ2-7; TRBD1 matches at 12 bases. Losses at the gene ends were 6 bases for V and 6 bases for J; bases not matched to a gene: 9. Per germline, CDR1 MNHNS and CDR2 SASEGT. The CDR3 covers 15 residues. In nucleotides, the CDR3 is TGTGCCAGCAGCTCCCAGGGACAGGGGGCAAGCGAGCAGTACTTC. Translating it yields CASSSQGQGASEQYF.

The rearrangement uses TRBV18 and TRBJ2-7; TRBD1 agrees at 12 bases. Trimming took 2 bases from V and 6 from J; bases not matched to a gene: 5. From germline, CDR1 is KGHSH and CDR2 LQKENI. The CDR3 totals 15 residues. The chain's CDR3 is CASSPKGQGAAEQYF. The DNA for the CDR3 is TGTGCCAGCTCACCAAAGGGACAGGGGGCGGCCGAGCAGTACTTC. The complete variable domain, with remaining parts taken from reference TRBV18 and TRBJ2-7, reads NAGVMQNPRHLVRRRGQEARLRCSPMKGHSHVYWYRQLPEEGLKFMVYLQKENIIDESGMPKERFSAEFPKEGPSILRIQQVVRGDSAAYFCASSPKGQGAAEQYFGPGTRLTVT.

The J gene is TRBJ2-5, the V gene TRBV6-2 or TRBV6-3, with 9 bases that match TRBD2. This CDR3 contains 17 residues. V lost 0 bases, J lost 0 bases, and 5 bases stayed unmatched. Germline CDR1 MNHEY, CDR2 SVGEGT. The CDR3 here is CASSYSSGSTYQETQYF. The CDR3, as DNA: TGTGCCAGCAGTTACTCTAGCGGGAGTACTTACCAAGAGACCCAGTACTTC.

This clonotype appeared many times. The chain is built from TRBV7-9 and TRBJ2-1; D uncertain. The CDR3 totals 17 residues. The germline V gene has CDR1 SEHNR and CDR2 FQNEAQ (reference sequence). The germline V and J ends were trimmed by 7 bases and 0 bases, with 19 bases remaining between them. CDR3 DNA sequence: TGTGCCAGCACCCTTCCCAGTGGATACAGCTCCTACAATGAGCAGTTCTTC. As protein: CASTLPSGYSSYNEQFF.

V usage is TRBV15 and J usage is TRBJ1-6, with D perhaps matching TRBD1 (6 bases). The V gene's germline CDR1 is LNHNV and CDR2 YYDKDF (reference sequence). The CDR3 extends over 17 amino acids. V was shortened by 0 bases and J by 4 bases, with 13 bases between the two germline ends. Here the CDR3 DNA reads TGTGCCACCAGCAGAGAAGGAGCAGGGGTGTATAATTCACCCCTCCACTTT. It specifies CATSREGAGVYNSPLHF.

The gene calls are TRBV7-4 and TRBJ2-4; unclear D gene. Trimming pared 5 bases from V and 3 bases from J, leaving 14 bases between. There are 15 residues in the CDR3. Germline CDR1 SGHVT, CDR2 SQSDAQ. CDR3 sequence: CASSVQSGYKNIQYF. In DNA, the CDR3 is TGTGCCAGCAGCGTCCAATCAGGATACAAAAACATTCAGTACTTC. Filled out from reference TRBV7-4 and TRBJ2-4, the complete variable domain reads GAGVSQSPRYKVAKRGRDVALRCDSISGHVTLYWYRQTLGQGSEVLTYSQSDAQRDKSGRPSGRFSAERPERSVSTLKIQRTEQGDSAVYLCASSVQSGYKNIQYFGAGTRLSVL.

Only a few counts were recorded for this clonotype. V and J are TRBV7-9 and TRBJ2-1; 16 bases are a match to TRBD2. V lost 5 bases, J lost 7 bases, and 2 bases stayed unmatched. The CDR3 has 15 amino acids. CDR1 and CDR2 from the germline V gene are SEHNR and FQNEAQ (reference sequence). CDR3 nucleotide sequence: TGTGCCAGCAGCGGGACTAGCGGGGGGGCGAATGAGCAGTTCTTC. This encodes CASSGTSGGANEQFF.

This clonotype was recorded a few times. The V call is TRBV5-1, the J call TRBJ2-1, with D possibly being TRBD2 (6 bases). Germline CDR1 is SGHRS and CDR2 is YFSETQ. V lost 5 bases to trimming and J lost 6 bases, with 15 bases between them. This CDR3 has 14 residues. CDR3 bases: TGCGCCAGCAGTCCCGGGACTCCTTCCAATGAGCAGTTCTTC. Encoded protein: CASSPGTPSNEQFF.

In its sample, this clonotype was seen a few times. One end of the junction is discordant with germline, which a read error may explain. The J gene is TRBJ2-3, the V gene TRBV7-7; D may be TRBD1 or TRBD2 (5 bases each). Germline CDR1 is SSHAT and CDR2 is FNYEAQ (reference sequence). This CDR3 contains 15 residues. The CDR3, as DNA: TGTGCTAGCAGCTCCGCCGGGACCCCCACAGATACGCAGTATTTT. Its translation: CASSSAGTPTDTQYF.

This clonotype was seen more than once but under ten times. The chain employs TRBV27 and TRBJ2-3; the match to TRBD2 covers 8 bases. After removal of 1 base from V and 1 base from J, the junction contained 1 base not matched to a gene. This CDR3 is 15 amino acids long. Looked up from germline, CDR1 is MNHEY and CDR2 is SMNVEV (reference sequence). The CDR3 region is CASSLFGGGTDTQYF. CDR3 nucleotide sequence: TGTGCCAGCAGTTTATTCGGGGGGGGCACAGATACGCAGTATTTT.

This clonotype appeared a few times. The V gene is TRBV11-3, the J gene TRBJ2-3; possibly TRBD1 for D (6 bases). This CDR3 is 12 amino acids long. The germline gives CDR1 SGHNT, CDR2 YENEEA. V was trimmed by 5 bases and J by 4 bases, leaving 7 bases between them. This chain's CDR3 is CASSNRADTQYF. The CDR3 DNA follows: TGTGCCAGCAGCAACAGGGCAGATACGCAGTATTTT.

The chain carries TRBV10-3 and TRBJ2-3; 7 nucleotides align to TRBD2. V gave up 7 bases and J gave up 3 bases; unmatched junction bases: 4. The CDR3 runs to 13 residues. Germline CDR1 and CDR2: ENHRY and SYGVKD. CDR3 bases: TGTGCCATCACGATGGGGGGGACAGATACGCAGTATTTT. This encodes CAITMGGTDTQYF.

The CDR3, as DNA: TGCAGCGTTCTTCCGACTAGCGGGAGAGTGGGTGAGCAGTTCTTC. It yields the protein CSVLPTSGRVGEQFF. V usage is TRBV29-1 and J usage is TRBJ2-1; 12 nucleotides match TRBD2. Per germline, CDR1 SQVTM and CDR2 ANQGSEA. The junction had 11 bases not matched to a gene; V was cut back by 5 bases and J by 9 bases. The CDR3 loop spans 15 amino acids.